These T cell receptor beta chains were read from a single sample in a study of blood T cell repertoires in COVID-19. Libraries were prepared by immunoSEQ multiplex PCR; TCRdb keeps only in-frame clonotypes and omits some of them. The table records around 210,000 clones, roughly nine tenths of them present only once. Sequenced material: peripheral blood. The receptors were gathered from a woman in her seventies with acute or convalescent COVID-19. Both conserved end residues are part of each CDR3. The order of the fields is J gene, CDR3 length, V gene, clone size, D gene, CDR3 protein, CDR3 DNA. D genes are given only for firm matches. Clone size is shown for a subset of rows, as once, few, many or a class of expanded clone.

J: TRBJ2-3; length: 15; V: TRBV28; size: once; D: TRBD2; CDR3: CASSVLAGGTDTQYF; DNA: TGTGCCAGCAGTGTCCTAGCGGGAGGTACAGATACGCAGTATTTT
J: TRBJ2-1; length: 17; V: TRBV5-8; size: .; D: TRBD2; CDR3: CASSLEIAGGPSNEQFF; DNA: TGTGCCAGCAGCTTGGAAATAGCGGGAGGGCCTTCCAATGAGCAGTTCTTC
J: TRBJ2-1; length: 15; V: TRBV6-6; size: once; D: .; CDR3: CASSSPVVSYNEQFF; DNA: TGTGCCAGCAGTTCACCGGTCGTCTCCTACAATGAGCAGTTCTTC
J: TRBJ2-7; length: 15; V: TRBV5-1; size: .; D: TRBD1; CDR3: CASSRGQGAPYEQYF; DNA: TGCGCCAGCAGCAGGGGACAGGGGGCCCCCTACGAGCAGTACTTC
J: TRBJ2-5; length: 15; V: TRBV2; size: .; D: TRBD1; CDR3: CASNTDRGHQETQYF; DNA: TGTGCCAGCAATACGGACAGGGGGCACCAAGAGACCCAGTACTTC
J: TRBJ2-5; length: 13; V: TRBV19; size: .; D: .; CDR3: CASSIGNQETQYF; DNA: TGTGCCAGTAGTATAGGTAACCAAGAGACCCAGTACTTC
J: TRBJ1-1; length: 15; V: TRBV5-1; size: .; D: TRBD1; CDR3: CASSPNAGGYTEAFF; DNA: TGCGCCAGCAGCCCGAATGCAGGGGGTTACACTGAAGCTTTCTTT
J: TRBJ2-7; length: 16; V: TRBV5-1; size: .; D: TRBD1; CDR3: CASSSQPGQSFYEQYF; DNA: TGCGCCAGCAGCTCTCAACCGGGACAGTCTTTCTACGAGCAGTACTTC
J: TRBJ2-2; length: 14; V: TRBV5-6; size: .; D: TRBD1; CDR3: CASSLYDRENGNFF; DNA: TGTGCCAGCAGCTTGTACGACAGGGAAAATGGGAATTTTTTT
J: TRBJ2-1; length: 16; V: TRBV6-6; size: .; D: TRBD2; CDR3: CASSRTSGRGRVEQFF; DNA: TGTGCCAGCAGCAGGACTAGCGGGAGGGGTCGAGTTGAGCAGTTCTTC
J: TRBJ1-6; length: 14; V: TRBV9; size: .; D: .; CDR3: CASSPRTGNSPLHF; DNA: TGTGCCAGCAGCCCCCGGACGGGAAATTCACCCCTCCACTTT
J: TRBJ1-1; length: 15; V: TRBV2; size: .; D: .; CDR3: CASSDLGARDTEAFF; DNA: TGTGCCAGCAGTGATTTGGGGGCGCGGGACACTGAAGCTTTCTTT
J: TRBJ1-2; length: 17; V: TRBV5-1; size: .; D: TRBD1; CDR3: CASSPSLTTGAQYGYTF; DNA: TGCGCCAGCAGCCCCAGCCTGACGACAGGGGCTCAATATGGCTACACCTTC
J: TRBJ1-2; length: 13; V: TRBV6-5; size: .; D: TRBD1; CDR3: CASSSGQVYGYTF; DNA: TGTGCCAGCTCTTCCGGACAGGTCTATGGCTACACCTTC
J: TRBJ2-7; length: 14; V: TRBV18; size: .; D: TRBD1; CDR3: CASSGDRGPYEQYF; DNA: TGTGCCAGCTCAGGGGACAGGGGACCCTACGAGCAGTACTTC
J: TRBJ2-3; length: 12; V: TRBV6-5; size: .; D: .; CDR3: CASRSTGDTQYF; DNA: TGTGCCAGCAGAAGTACAGGGGATACGCAGTATTTT
J: TRBJ2-7; length: 15; V: TRBV19; size: .; D: TRBD1; CDR3: CASSIRGTGVYEQYF; DNA: TGTGCCAGTAGTATTCGGGGGACAGGAGTTTACGAGCAGTACTTC
J: TRBJ2-5; length: 15; V: TRBV18; size: .; D: .; CDR3: CASSPSRTASETQYF; DNA: TGTGCCAGCTCACCTTCCCGGACTGCCTCAGAGACCCAGTACTTC